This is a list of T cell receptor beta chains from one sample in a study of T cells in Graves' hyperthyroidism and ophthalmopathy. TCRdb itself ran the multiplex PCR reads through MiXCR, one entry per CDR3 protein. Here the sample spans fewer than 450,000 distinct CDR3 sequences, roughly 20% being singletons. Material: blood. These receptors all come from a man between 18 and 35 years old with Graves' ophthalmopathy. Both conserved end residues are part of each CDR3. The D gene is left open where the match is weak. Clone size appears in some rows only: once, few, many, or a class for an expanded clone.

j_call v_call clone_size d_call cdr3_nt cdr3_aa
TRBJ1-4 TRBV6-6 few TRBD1 TGTGCCAGCAGTTACACAGGGGGAAATGAAAAACTGTTTTTT CASSYTGGNEKLFF
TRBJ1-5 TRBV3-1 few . TGTGCCAGCAGCCAAGGATCCACTGGGACTCAGCCCCAGCATTTT CASSQGSTGTQPQHF
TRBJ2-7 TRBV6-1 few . TGTGCCAGCAGACTAGGGACGGTAGTCTACGAGCAGTACTTC CASRLGTVVYEQYF
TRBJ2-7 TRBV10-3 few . TGTGCCATCAGCGGGACTGACGAGCAGTACTTC CAISGTDEQYF
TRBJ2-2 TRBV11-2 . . TGTACCAGCAGCTTACCCCCCACCAGTCGTGTGGAAAACACCGGGGAGCTGTTTTTT CTSSLPPTSRVENTGELFF
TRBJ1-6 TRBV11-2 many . TGTGCCAGCAGCTTAGTGGGGCCAGGGGCCGTTAATTCACCCCTCCACTTT CASSLVGPGAVNSPLHF
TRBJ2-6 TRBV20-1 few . TGCAGTGCTGGACAGTCTGGGGCCAACGTCCTGACTTTC CSAGQSGANVLTF
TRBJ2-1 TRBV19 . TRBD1 TGTGCCAGTAATCAGGGGGTCAATGAGCAGTTCTTC CASNQGVNEQFF
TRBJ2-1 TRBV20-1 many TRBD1 TGCAGTGCTAGAGATATTTATATGCGGGACAGGGATTACAATGAGCAGTTCTTC CSARDIYMRDRDYNEQFF
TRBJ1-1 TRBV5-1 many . TGCGCCAGCAGCTTGGAGTCGGTGAACACTGAAGCTTTCTTT CASSLESVNTEAFF
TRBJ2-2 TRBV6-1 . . TGTGCCACCGGACTTTCCCCCGGGGAGCTGTTTTTT CATGLSPGELFF
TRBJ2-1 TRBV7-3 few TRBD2 TGTGCCAGCTCACGGACTAGCGGGGGGCCTAGCTCCTACAATGAGCAGTTCTTC CASSRTSGGPSSYNEQFF
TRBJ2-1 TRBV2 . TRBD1 TGTGCCAGCAGTTTTGCCACGCGGGAGAACAGGGGGCAAAAAAGCTCCTACAATGAGCAGTTCTTC CASSFATRENRGQKSSYNEQFF
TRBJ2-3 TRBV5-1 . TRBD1 TGCGCCAGCAGCTTGGCACAGGGGTATGAGCCAGATACGCAGTATTTT CASSLAQGYEPDTQYF
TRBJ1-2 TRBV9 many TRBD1 TGTGCCAGCAGCGGATTCTCCGGGACAGGGAATGGCTACACCTTC CASSGFSGTGNGYTF
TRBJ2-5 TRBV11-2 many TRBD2 TGTGCCAGCAGCGGACGTCATAGCGGGGGGTCGTCCGGGGAGACCCAGTACTTC CASSGRHSGGSSGETQYF
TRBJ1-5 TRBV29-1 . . TGCAGCGTTGAATTGGAGGCCAATCAGCCCCAGCATTTT CSVELEANQPQHF
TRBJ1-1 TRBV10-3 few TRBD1 TGTGCCATCACTTCGGACAGGGGGAACACTGAAGCTTTCTTT CAITSDRGNTEAFF
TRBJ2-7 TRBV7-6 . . TGTGCCAGCAGCTCGGGACCGCGAGACGAGCAGTACTTC CASSSGPRDEQYF
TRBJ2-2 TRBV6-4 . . TGTGCCAGCAGTGAGCGGCAGGACATGCCCGGGGAGCTGTTTTTT CASSERQDMPGELFF
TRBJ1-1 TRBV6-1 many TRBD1 TGTGCCAGCAGGGGCTTGGGACAGGGGAACACTGAAGCTTTCTTT CASRGLGQGNTEAFF